The clone carrying this T cell receptor beta chain was picked up a small number of times. The sample is drawn from a study of identical twins. TCRdb called the 5' RACE reads again in MiXCR, with one record for every CDR3 protein. The sample carries hundreds of thousands of distinct CDR3 sequences, 9% to 15% recorded once. These data were also filed under a second study, of yellow fever vaccine responses in identical twins.

The clonotype comes from a woman between 18 and 29 years old in good health. Sequenced input: PBMCs.

The CDR3 loop reads CASSHPGLAGIRMGNEQFF. The CDR3, as DNA: TGTGCCAGCAGCCATCCGGGACTAGCGGGGATCCGGATGGGCAATGAGCAGTTCTTC. This chain joins TRBV2 and TRBJ2-1; 13 nucleotides line up with TRBD2. V dropped 6 bases and J dropped 6; count of bases not matched to a gene: 17. This CDR3 spans 19 amino acids. Germline values: CDR1 SNHLY, CDR2 FYNNEI.